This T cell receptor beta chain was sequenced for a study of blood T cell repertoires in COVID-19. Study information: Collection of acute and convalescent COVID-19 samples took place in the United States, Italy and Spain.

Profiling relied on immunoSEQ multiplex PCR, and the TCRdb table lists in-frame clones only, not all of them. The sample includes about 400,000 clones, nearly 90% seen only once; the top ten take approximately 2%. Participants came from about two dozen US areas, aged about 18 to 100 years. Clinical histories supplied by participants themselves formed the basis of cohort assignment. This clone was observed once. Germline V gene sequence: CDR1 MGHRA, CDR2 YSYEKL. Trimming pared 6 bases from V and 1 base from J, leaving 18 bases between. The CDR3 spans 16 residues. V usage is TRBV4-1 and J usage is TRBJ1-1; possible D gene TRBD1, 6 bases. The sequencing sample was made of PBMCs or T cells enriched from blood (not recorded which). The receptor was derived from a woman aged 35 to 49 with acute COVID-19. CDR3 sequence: CASRYQGPLENTEAFF. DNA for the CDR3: TGCGCCAGCAGATATCAGGGGCCGCTGGAGAACACTGAAGCTTTCTTT.